These 2 T cell receptor beta chains came from one sample sequenced in a study of blood T cells in healthy people across ages. Alongside a J-beta primer mix, a sample-barcoded 5' primer served in a second PCR lasting about 7 to 12 cycles. Via MiXCR, TCRdb re-called the 5' RACE reads, giving one row per CDR3 protein. The sample lists about 1.6 million distinct CDR3 sequences; roughly 30% were seen once. Sequencing input: blood. These receptors came from a woman in her twenties or thirties in good health.

The chain joins TRBV10-3 to TRBJ2-3, with TRBD1 matching 11 bases. Germline V gene data show CDR1 as ENHRY and CDR2 as SYGVKD. The trim removed 7 bases at V and 2 bases at J, leaving 8 bases unmatched. The CDR3 contains 16 residues. CDR3 region: CAINAGQGGLTDTQYF. CDR3 nucleotide sequence: TGTGCCATCAACGCGGGACAGGGGGGGCTCACAGATACGCAGTATTTT.

In its sample, this clonotype was seen a few times. The chain carries TRBV21-1 and TRBJ2-1; no DNA check was done on the table's D call, TRBD2. TRBV21-1 is a pseudogene. This CDR3 comprises 14 residues. In DNA form, the CDR3 reads TGTGCCAGCGCCCTCCTGCCCTCCTACAATGAGCAGTTCTTC. Translated: CASALLPSYNEQFF.